Detailed here is one TCR beta chain. The record originates from a study of T cells of healthy individuals. This CDR3 has 15 amino acids. V dropped 4 bases and J dropped 0 bases, with 11 bases sitting between them. Germline V gene sequence: CDR1 SGHTA, CDR2 FQGNSA. From the 5' RACE reads, TCRdb called clonotypes with MiXCR, one entry per CDR3 protein. In the table there are 60,000 to 80,000 distinct CDR3 sequences, 15% to 20% of which are singletons. This clonotype was obtained from a human donor in good health. J is TRBJ2-3 and V is TRBV7-2, with no clear D. The CDR3 spells CASSSFRPSTDTQYF. CDR3 DNA: TGTGCCAGCAGCTCTTTCCGCCCTAGCACAGATACGCAGTATTTT.